Shown below are 23 T cell receptor beta chains from a single sample sequenced in a study of cytomegalovirus exposure and HLA in healthy donors (dated by TCRdb to 2016 to 2017). Receptor amplification or capture employed the immunoSEQ multiplex PCR assay. For the multiplex PCR, a mixture combining 60 forward primers for TCR Vbeta segments and 13 reverse primers for TCR Jbeta segments was used. TCRdb re-hosts the immuneACCESS table, in-frame sequences only. Its copies lack some clones; in the studies checked, an unresolved V gene accounts for under half of them, and the cause for the rest is not known. This sample has about 230,000 clones in its table, and 70% to 85% of those were observed once. Of the sample, about 0.58% falls within the top ten clones. Sequenced material: PBMCs. Receptor source: a woman between 40 and 50 years old in good health and CMV-seronegative.

CDR3 coding DNA: TGTGCCAGCAGTGGGCAGTTTAACACTGAAGCTTTCTTT. Amino acids: CASSGQFNTEAFF. The chain joins TRBV2 to TRBJ1-1, with D hard to call. The ends were cut back, 4 bases at V and 2 bases at J, with 8 bases in the middle. Germline-derived CDR1 and CDR2 are SNHLY and FYNNEI. The CDR3 totals 13 residues. The full variable domain, in which reference TRBV2 and TRBJ1-1 provide the parts outside the CDR3, is EPEVTQTPSHQVTQMGQEVILRCVPISNHLYFYWYRQILGQKVEFLVSFYNNEISEKSEIFDDQFSVERPDGSNFTLKIRSTKLEDSAMYFCASSGQFNTEAFFGQGTRLTVV.

The rearrangement joins TRBV30 to TRBJ2-3, with D possibly TRBD1 on 6 matching bases. Between the trimmed V and J ends, which lost 8 bases and 0 bases, there was a span of 12 bases. The CDR3 totals 13 residues. The germline V gene has CDR1 GTSNPN and CDR2 SVGIG (reference sequence). The CDR3 nucleotides read TGTGCCGGCACAGGGTCTAGCACAGATACGCAGTATTTT. Amino acid sequence: CAGTGSSTDTQYF.

The J gene is TRBJ1-2, the V gene TRBV7-6; 8 nucleotides match TRBD1. This CDR3 comprises 13 residues. CDR1 and CDR2 (germline): SGHVS, FNYEAQ. The V and J ends lost 5 bases and 4 bases, in that order; junction bases with no gene match: 3. The CDR3 spells CASSPGGPYGYTF. Here the CDR3 DNA reads TGTGCCAGCAGCCCAGGGGGCCCCTATGGCTACACCTTC.

The rearrangement joins TRBV19 to TRBJ1-4, with 9 bases aligning to TRBD1. The junction had 7 bases not matched to a gene; V was cut back by 6 bases and J by 5 bases. Germline CDR1 and CDR2: LNHDA and SQIVND (reference sequence). There are 15 residues in the CDR3. The CDR3 nucleotides read TGTGCCAGTAGCCAGGACAGGGGATGGAATGAAAAACTGTTTTTT. As protein: CASSQDRGWNEKLFF.

This clone turned up a few times. This chain uses TRBV7-6 with TRBJ1-1; D may be TRBD1 (6 bases). V shed 4 bases and J shed 5 bases, with 17 bases lying between them. CDR1 SGHVS and CDR2 FNYEAQ come from the germline V gene. This CDR3 has 15 residues. The CDR3 sequence is CASSSEGGIGTEAFF. CDR3 coding DNA: TGTGCCAGCAGCTCCGAGGGGGGGATCGGAACTGAAGCTTTCTTT.

V gene TRBV28 combines with J gene TRBJ1-2; 11 bases are shared with TRBD1. The CDR3 runs to 15 residues. Per germline, CDR1 MDHEN and CDR2 SYDVKM. The trim removed 8 bases at V and 4 bases at J, leaving 9 bases unmatched. CDR3 in amino acids: CASRQGTGGGYGYTF. The CDR3 coding sequence is TGTGCCAGCCGCCAAGGGACAGGGGGGGGCTATGGCTACACCTTC.

This clone is a singleton in its sample. The rearrangement uses TRBV7-2 and TRBJ1-5; D remains ambiguous. In germline, CDR1 is SGHTA, CDR2 FQGNSA. With 6 bases removed from V and 2 bases from J, the gap between germline ends came to 8 bases. The CDR3 has 13 residues. The CDR3 loop is CASSDSGNQPQHF. CDR3 in DNA: TGTGCCAGCAGTGACTCTGGCAATCAGCCCCAGCATTTT.

The chain links TRBV9 to TRBJ1-1; the D is unclear. The CDR3 is 14 residues long. Trimming removed 4 bases at V and 5 bases at J, with 15 bases between. Germline V gene sequence: CDR1 SGDLS, CDR2 YYNGEE. The CDR3: CASSPFLGSTEAFF. DNA for the CDR3: TGTGCCAGCAGCCCTTTTCTCGGGTCGACTGAAGCTTTCTTT.

This clone showed up just once. The rearrangement joins TRBV4-1 to TRBJ1-1; possible D gene TRBD1, 5 bases. CDR3 length equals 17 residues. Per the germline V gene, CDR1 is MGHRA and CDR2 is YSYEKL. The V end was cut by 0 bases, the J end by 4 bases, with 18 bases between. CDR3 sequence: CASSQDGLIGAATEAFF. DNA of the CDR3: TGCGCCAGCAGCCAAGACGGATTAATAGGGGCCGCCACTGAAGCTTTCTTT.

The chain carries TRBV19 and TRBJ1-5; unclear D gene. V was cut by 1 base and J by 11 bases, with 9 bases left in between. The CDR3 sequence is 12 residues long. Per germline, CDR1 LNHDA and CDR2 SQIVND (reference sequence). CDR3 nucleotides: TGTGCCAGTAGTATAGGCATGCTAGCCCAGCATTTT. This gives the protein CASSIGMLAQHF.

This clone was recorded a few times. The chain employs TRBV30 and TRBJ2-1; TRBD2 aligns across 7 bases. The CDR3 loop spans 14 amino acids. Germline V CDR1 and CDR2: GTSNPN, SVGIG (reference sequence). J was trimmed by 2 bases and V by 6 bases; bases with no gene match: 7. Here the CDR3 reads CACTTGGAYNEQFF. CDR3 nucleotides: TGTGCCTGTACGACGGGGGGTGCCTACAATGAGCAGTTCTTC. Filled out from reference TRBV30 and TRBJ2-1, the complete variable domain reads SQTIHQWPATLVQPVGSPLSLECTVEGTSNPNLYWYRQAAGRGLQLLFYSVGIGQISSEVPQNLSASRPQDRQFILSSKKLLLSDSGFYLCACTTGGAYNEQFFGPGTRLTVL.

J is TRBJ1-2 and V is TRBV2; TRBD1 matches at 9 bases. This CDR3 is built from 17 residues. V shed 6 bases and J 4 bases; nucleotides not matched to a gene: 15. The germline CDR1 and CDR2 sequences are SNHLY and FYNNEI. CDR3 sequence (DNA): TGTGCCAGCAGACAAACCCTTTCCGGGACAGGGATCTATGGCTACACCTTC. Its translation is CASRQTLSGTGIYGYTF.

The chain has TRBV11-2 and TRBJ2-6; 10 nucleotides line up with TRBD1. The V and J ends lost 5 bases and 3 bases, in that order; junction bases with no gene match: 4. CDR1 SGHAT and CDR2 FQNNGV come from the germline V gene. CDR3 size: 16 residues. This chain's CDR3 is CASSRQGAGGANVLTF. CDR3 coding DNA: TGTGCCAGCAGCCGACAGGGGGCAGGTGGGGCCAACGTCCTGACTTTC. Combining the CDR3 with reference TRBV11-2 and TRBJ2-6 gives the whole variable domain EAGVAQSPRYKIIEKRQSVAFWCNPISGHATLYWYQQILGQGPKLLIQFQNNGVVDDSQLPKDRFSAERLKGVDSTLKIQPAKLEDSAVYLCASSRQGAGGANVLTFGAGSRLTVL.

The chain links TRBV7-9 to TRBJ2-1; D unresolved. In germline, CDR1 is SEHNR, CDR2 FQNEAQ (reference sequence). Trimming left V 5 bases short and J 7 bases short, with 3 bases between. The CDR3 consists of 10 residues. CDR3 in amino acids: CASSRNEQFF. The CDR3 DNA reads TGTGCCAGCAGCCGTAATGAGCAGTTCTTC.

Turning to this clone: Mismatch with germline at one junction end may stem from a read error. The V and J genes are TRBV7-9 and TRBJ1-4, with D maybe TRBD1 (6 bases). Germline V CDR1 and CDR2: SEHNR, FQNEAQ (reference sequence). The CDR3 length is 12 residues. In nucleotides, the CDR3 is TGTTCCAGCAGCCACAGGGACGAAAAACTGTTTTTT. Translating gives CSSSHRDEKLFF.

The chain carries TRBV6-5 and TRBJ2-1; 11 positions agree with TRBD2. The junction had 5 bases not matched to a gene; V was cut back by 6 bases and J by 7 bases. CDR1 MNHEY and CDR2 SVGAGI come from the germline V gene. The CDR3 length is 14 residues. CDR3 region: CASRVAGGRNEQFF. DNA of the CDR3: TGTGCCAGCAGAGTAGCGGGGGGGAGGAATGAGCAGTTCTTC.

This chain joins TRBV11-2 and TRBJ1-1, with D uncertain. Trimming took 2 bases from V and 2 from J, leaving 9 bases between them. CDR1 and CDR2 from the germline V gene are SGHAT and FQNNGV. This CDR3 has 14 residues. The CDR3 loop reads CASSLSSFNTEAFF. CDR3 DNA sequence: TGTGCCAGCAGCTTATCGTCCTTTAACACTGAAGCTTTCTTT.

The chain recombines TRBV28 with TRBJ2-5; 8 nucleotides align to TRBD1. Germline V CDR1 and CDR2: MDHEN, SYDVKM. The CDR3 runs 16 residues. Germline trimming cut 5 bases from V and 5 bases from J; bases unmatched to any gene: 13. CDR3 sequence (DNA): TGTGCCAGCAGTGTCGCCTACAGGGGGGTAAGGGAGACCCAGTACTTC. Its translation is CASSVAYRGVRETQYF.

This chain joins TRBV13 and TRBJ1-2; D may be TRBD1 (5 bases). V was shortened by 4 bases and J by 0 bases, with 9 bases between the two germline ends. Germline CDR1 is PRHDT and CDR2 is FYEKMQ (reference sequence). This CDR3 has 14 amino acids. The DNA of the CDR3 is TGTGCCAGCAGCTCCGACAGAGCTAACTATGGCTACACCTTC. Residues: CASSSDRANYGYTF. Variable domain in full (rest from reference TRBV13 and TRBJ1-2): AAGVIQSPRHLIKEKRETATLKCYPIPRHDTVYWYQQGPGQDPQFLISFYEKMQSDKGSIPDRFSAQQFSDYHSELNMSSLELGDSALYFCASSSDRANYGYTFGSGTRLTVV.

This clone has only one observation. This chain connects TRBV28 to TRBJ1-1, with TRBD1 matching over 8 bases. V gave up 7 bases and J gave up 4 bases; unmatched junction bases: 11. CDR3 length: 15 residues. Germline V gene lookup returns CDR1 MDHEN and CDR2 SYDVKM. The CDR3 nucleotides are TGTGCCAGCACCCACACTGGACAGGGCCTCACTGAAGCTTTCTTT. This encodes CASTHTGQGLTEAFF.

V usage is TRBV11-3 and J usage is TRBJ1-4; D gene uncertain. The CDR3 sequence is 14 residues long. Germline CDR1 SGHNT, CDR2 YENEEA. Trimming pared 5 bases from V and 4 bases from J, leaving 11 bases between. The CDR3 loop is CASSRSGFNEKLFF. In DNA, the CDR3 is TGTGCCAGCAGCCGTTCGGGTTTTAATGAAAAACTGTTTTTT. Filled out from reference TRBV11-3 and TRBJ1-4, the complete variable domain reads EAGVVQSPRYKIIEKKQPVAFWCNPISGHNTLYWYLQNLGQGPELLIRYENEEAVDDSQLPKDRFSAERLKGVDSTLKIQPAELGDSAVYLCASSRSGFNEKLFFGSGTQLSVL.

The table lists this clone with a few counts. The rearrangement joins TRBV4-2 to TRBJ1-1; TRBD1 might be the D (5 bases). V was pared by 5 bases and J by 6 bases, with 16 bases between. CDR3 size: 14 residues. CDR1 is LGHNA, CDR2 YNFKEQ, per germline. The CDR3 sequence: CASSMWTQHPEAFF. In DNA, the CDR3 is TGTGCCAGCAGCATGTGGACACAGCACCCTGAAGCTTTCTTT.

This sequence joins TRBV10-3 and TRBJ2-3; 15 bases line up with TRBD2. CDR3 length equals 15 residues. V lost 10 bases and J lost 2; bases outside the gene matches: 4. Germline CDR1 reads ENHRY; CDR2 reads SYGVKD. CDR3 sequence (DNA): TGTGCCACTGGGACTAGCGGGGGGTTCACAGATACGCAGTATTTT. Its protein product is CATGTSGGFTDTQYF.